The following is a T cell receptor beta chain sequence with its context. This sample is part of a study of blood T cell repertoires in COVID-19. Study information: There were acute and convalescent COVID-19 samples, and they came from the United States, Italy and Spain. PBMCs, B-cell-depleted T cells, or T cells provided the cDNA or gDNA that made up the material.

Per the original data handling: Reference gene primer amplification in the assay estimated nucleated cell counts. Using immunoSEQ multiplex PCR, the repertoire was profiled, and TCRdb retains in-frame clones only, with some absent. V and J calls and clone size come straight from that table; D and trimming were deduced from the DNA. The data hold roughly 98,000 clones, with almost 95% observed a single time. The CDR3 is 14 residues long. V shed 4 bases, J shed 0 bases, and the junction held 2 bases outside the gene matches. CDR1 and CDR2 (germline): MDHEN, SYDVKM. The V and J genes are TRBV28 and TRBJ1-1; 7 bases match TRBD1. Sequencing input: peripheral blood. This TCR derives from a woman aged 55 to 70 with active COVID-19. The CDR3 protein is CASSYGQVNTEAFF. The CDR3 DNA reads TGTGCCAGCAGTTACGGACAGGTGAACACTGAAGCTTTCTTT.